One sample yielded the 9 T cell receptor beta chains listed below, sequenced in a study of T cell responses to AZD1222 COVID-19 vaccine. Assay: immunoSEQ multiplex PCR; the TCRdb copy retains only in-frame clones and omits some. The data hold around 190,000 clones, with almost 95% observed a single time. The specimen comprised peripheral blood, sampled on day 0 of AZD1222 vaccination. These TCRs come from an adult in good health.

The chain links TRBV28 to TRBJ1-4; no reliable D call. The germline V gene has CDR1 MDHEN and CDR2 SYDVKM. The V end was cut by 2 bases, the J end by 7 bases, with 11 bases between. The CDR3 has 14 residues. The DNA for the CDR3 is TGTGCCAGCAGTTTAGCGGACGAGTCTGAAAAACTGTTTTTT. Its protein is CASSLADESEKLFF.

This chain uses TRBV12-3 or TRBV12-4 with TRBJ1-5; D not certain. V was pared by 4 bases and J by 5 bases, with 6 bases between. The CDR3 is made up of 12 amino acids. This CDR3 is CASSSRDQPQHF. The CDR3 DNA reads as TGTGCCAGCAGTTCTCGGGATCAGCCCCAGCATTTT.

This chain connects TRBV5-1 to TRBJ2-5; TRBD2 aligns across 13 bases. CDR1 and CDR2 (germline): SGHRS, YFSETQ. V lost 4 bases to trimming and J lost 1 base; unmatched junction nucleotides: 1. The CDR3 consists of 15 residues. The CDR3 reads CASSRLAGGQETQYF. CDR3 coding DNA: TGCGCCAGCAGCCGACTAGCGGGGGGCCAAGAGACCCAGTACTTC.

This sequence joins TRBV5-1 and TRBJ1-1, with a possible D match to TRBD1 (6 bases). The CDR3 totals 15 residues. The V gene's germline CDR1 is SGHRS and CDR2 YFSETQ. The V gene lost 0 bases and the J gene lost 7 bases, with 16 bases spanning the gap. The CDR3 DNA reads TGCGCCAGCAGCTTGGATGACGGGGGGCGAGATGAAGCTTTCTTT. As protein: CASSLDDGGRDEAFF.

The chain joins TRBV15 to TRBJ2-7; maybe TRBD2 (5 bases). V was trimmed by 1 base and J by 6 bases, leaving 13 bases between them. Germline V gene sequence: CDR1 LNHNV, CDR2 YYDKDF (reference sequence). CDR3 length: 14 residues. CDR3 sequence reads: CATSRGGSVGEQYF. Here the CDR3 DNA reads TGTGCCACCAGCAGAGGTGGTAGCGTGGGCGAGCAGTACTTC.

V is TRBV19 and J is TRBJ1-1, with D unclear. The CDR3 is 14 amino acids. V was clipped by 7 bases and J by 10 bases, with 22 bases between them. Germline V gene lookup returns CDR1 LNHDA and CDR2 SQIVND (reference sequence). The CDR3 DNA sequence: TGTGCCAGTAATCCCAACTCGGCTTCCTTTGGAGCTTTCTTT. Translating it yields CASNPNSASFGAFF. Full variable domain (outside the CDR3, taken from reference TRBV19 and TRBJ1-1): DGGITQSPKYLFRKEGQNVTLSCEQNLNHDAMYWYRQDPGQGLRLIYYSQIVNDFQKGDIAEGYSVSREKKESFPLTVTSAQKNPTAFYLCASNPNSASFGAFFGQGTRLTVV.

This chain uses TRBV28 with TRBJ2-1; D is possibly TRBD1 (7 bases). The germline V gene has CDR1 MDHEN and CDR2 SYDVKM. The CDR3 is made up of 14 amino acids. Trimming pared 11 bases from V and 0 bases from J, leaving 14 bases between. The CDR3 DNA reads TGTGCCTCCAGGGGGGTAAGCTCCTACAATGAGCAGTTCTTC. It is translated as CASRGVSSYNEQFF.

As DNA, the CDR3 is TGCGCCAGCAGCTTGTCTTTGGGCAGCTCCTACGAGCAGTACTTC. Translated: CASSLSLGSSYEQYF. This rearrangement joins TRBV5-1 to TRBJ2-7; D not resolved. The CDR3 length is 15 residues. V shed 1 base and J shed 0 bases, with 11 bases lying between them. Germline V gene lookup returns CDR1 SGHRS and CDR2 YFSETQ.

The V and J genes are TRBV18 and TRBJ1-5, with no clear D. Looked up from germline, CDR1 is KGHSH and CDR2 is LQKENI. This CDR3 has 14 residues. V dropped 3 bases and J dropped 4 bases, with 10 bases sitting between them. The CDR3 sequence is CASSPAQVNQPQHF. The CDR3 DNA follows: TGTGCCAGCTCACCCGCCCAGGTTAATCAGCCCCAGCATTTT. The full variable domain, with the rest looked up from reference TRBV18 and TRBJ1-5, is NAGVMQNPRHLVRRRGQEARLRCSPMKGHSHVYWYRQLPEEGLKFMVYLQKENIIDESGMPKERFSAEFPKEGPSILRIQQVVRGDSAAYFCASSPAQVNQPQHFGDGTRLSIL.